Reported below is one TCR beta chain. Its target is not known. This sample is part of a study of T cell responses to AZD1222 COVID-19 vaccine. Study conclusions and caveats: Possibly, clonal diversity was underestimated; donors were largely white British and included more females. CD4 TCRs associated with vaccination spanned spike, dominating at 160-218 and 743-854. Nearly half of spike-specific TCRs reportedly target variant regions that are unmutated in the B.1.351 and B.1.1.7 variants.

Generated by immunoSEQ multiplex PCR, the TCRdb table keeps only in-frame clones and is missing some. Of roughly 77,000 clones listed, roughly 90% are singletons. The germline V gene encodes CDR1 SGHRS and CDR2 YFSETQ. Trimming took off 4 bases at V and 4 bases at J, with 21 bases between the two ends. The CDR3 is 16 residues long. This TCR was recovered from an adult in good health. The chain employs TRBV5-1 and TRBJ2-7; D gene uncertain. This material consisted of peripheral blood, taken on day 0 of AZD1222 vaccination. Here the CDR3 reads CASSPADSGAFYEQYF. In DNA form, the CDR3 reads TGCGCCAGCAGCCCCGCCGACTCAGGAGCATTTTACGAGCAGTACTTC.